The 19 T cell receptor beta chains in this list originate from one sample, sequenced in a study of T cells in tumors after PD-1 blockade. Profiled with immunoSEQ multiplex PCR; TCRdb holds only in-frame clones, not every one. The table records more than 20,000 clones, 78% of them present only once. The specimen was PBMCs, collected before anti-PD-1 treatment. Receptors were obtained from a human donor with basal cell carcinoma.

The chain has TRBV5-1 and TRBJ2-3, with 15 bases that match TRBD2. The germline V gene encodes CDR1 SGHRS and CDR2 YFSETQ. The CDR3 has 17 residues. V was pared by 3 bases and J by 4 bases, with 6 bases of the junction left unmatched. As DNA, the CDR3 is TGCGCCAGCAGCTCGGGACTAGCGGGAGGTCGGGCAGATACGCAGTATTTT. It yields the protein CASSSGLAGGRADTQYF. Supplemented by reference TRBV5-1 and TRBJ2-3, the full variable domain reads KAGVTQTPRYLIKTRGQQVTLSCSPISGHRSVSWYQQTPGQGLQFLFEYFSETQRNKGNFPGRFSGRQFSNSRSEMNVSTLELGDSALYLCASSSGLAGGRADTQYFGPGTRLTVL.

The J gene is TRBJ2-7, the V gene TRBV4-1; 7 bases agree with TRBD2. V was pared by 5 bases and J by 3 bases, with 4 bases of the junction left unmatched. The CDR3 spans 13 residues. The germline V gene has CDR1 MGHRA and CDR2 YSYEKL. CDR3 bases: TGCGCCAGCAGCGGCGGGGGTGTCTACGAGCAGTACTTC. This translates into CASSGGGVYEQYF.

J is TRBJ2-3 and V is TRBV5-4; TRBD1 might be the D (5 bases). From germline, CDR1 is SGHNT and CDR2 YYREEE (reference sequence). Deletions cut 3 bases from V and 6 bases from J, with 14 bases between. The length of the CDR3 is 14 residues. CDR3 sequence: CASSYDGARDTQYF. In nucleotides, the CDR3 is TGTGCCAGCAGCTACGATGGGGCGCGGGATACGCAGTATTTT. Drawing the rest from reference TRBV5-4 and TRBJ2-3, the complete variable domain is ETGVTQSPTHLIKTRGQQVTLRCSSQSGHNTVSWYQQALGQGPQFIFQYYREEENGRGNFPPRFSGLQFPNYSSELNVNALELDDSALYLCASSYDGARDTQYFGPGTRLTVL.

The J gene is TRBJ2-1, the V gene TRBV5-1; D gene ambiguous. Trimming pared 0 bases from V and 2 bases from J, leaving 12 bases between. Per the germline V gene, CDR1 is SGHRS and CDR2 is YFSETQ. The CDR3 covers 16 residues. The CDR3 DNA is TGCGCCAGCAGCTTGGGGACGGGTTTAGCCTACAATGAGCAGTTCTTC. Protein: CASSLGTGLAYNEQFF.

The gene calls are TRBV28 and TRBJ1-3; no definite D call. Trimming shortened V by 5 bases and J by 1 base, and 12 bases separated the two germline ends. Germline CDR1 and CDR2: MDHEN and SYDVKM. The CDR3 totals 15 residues. The CDR3 reads CASSPPITSGNTIYF. In DNA, the CDR3 is TGTGCCAGCAGTCCCCCGATAACGTCTGGAAACACCATATATTTT.

The chain carries TRBV24-1 and TRBJ1-1, with 11 bases aligning to TRBD1. Per germline, CDR1 KGHDR and CDR2 SFDVKD. Trimming at V came to 5 bases and at J to 2 bases, leaving 12 bases not matched to a gene. This CDR3 is 18 amino acids long. This CDR3 is CATSAPQTGTGGNTEAFF. Written as DNA, the CDR3 is TGTGCCACCAGTGCCCCACAAACCGGGACAGGGGGTAACACTGAAGCTTTCTTT.

The CDR3 here is CASSPGAGDTGELFF. The CDR3 DNA reads as TGTGCCAGCAGCCCTGGGGCAGGGGACACCGGGGAGCTGTTTTTT. The gene calls are TRBV3-1 (or the pseudogene TRBV3-2) and TRBJ2-2; maybe TRBD1 (6 bases). This CDR3 is built from 15 residues. With 4 bases removed from V and 3 bases from J, the gap between germline ends came to 12 bases. Germline values: CDR1 LGHDT, CDR2 YNNKEL (reference sequence).

The chain has TRBV12-2 and TRBJ1-4. TRBV12-2 has pseudogene status. This CDR3 region has 15 residues. CDR3 bases: TGTGCAAGTCGCCCGCGCGGGGGGCGGATCGAAAAACTGTTTTTT. Its translation is CASRPRGGRIEKLFF.

The chain recombines TRBV5-1 with TRBJ1-3; D is possibly TRBD1 (6 bases). CDR3 length equals 14 residues. V lost 4 bases to trimming and J lost 4 bases, with 12 bases between them. Germline V lookup: CDR1 SGHRS, CDR2 YFSETQ. DNA of the CDR3: TGCGCCAGCAGCGACGACAGGTCAGGAAACACCATATATTTT. Amino acids: CASSDDRSGNTIYF. Full variable domain (rest looked up from reference TRBV5-1 and TRBJ1-3): KAGVTQTPRYLIKTRGQQVTLSCSPISGHRSVSWYQQTPGQGLQFLFEYFSETQRNKGNFPGRFSGRQFSNSRSEMNVSTLELGDSALYLCASSDDRSGNTIYFGEGSWLTVV.

V is TRBV7-3 and J is TRBJ1-3; unclear D gene. The V end lost 5 bases, the J end lost 2 bases, and 7 bases lay between the germline ends. Germline lookup yields CDR1 SGHTA and CDR2 FQGTGA. This CDR3 has 13 amino acids. Written as DNA, the CDR3 is TGTGCCAGCAGCCCGGGCCCTGGAAACACCATATATTTT. Protein product: CASSPGPGNTIYF.

The J gene is TRBJ2-3, the V gene TRBV5-4, with 13 bases fitting TRBD2. V was clipped by 4 bases and J by 5 bases; unmatched bases: 13. Germline V CDR1 and CDR2: SGHNT, YYREEE (reference sequence). The CDR3 extends over 18 amino acids. The CDR3 here is CASSAGTSGIFKLDTQYF. For the CDR3, the DNA is TGTGCCAGCAGCGCGGGGACTAGCGGGATCTTCAAGTTAGATACGCAGTATTTT.

The CDR3 is CARELWGACGTNEKLFF. Written as DNA, the CDR3 is TGTGCCAGAGAGCTTTGGGGGGCGTGTGGGACTAATGAAAAACTGTTTTTT. The rearrangement joins TRBV5-3 to TRBJ1-4; a weak D match, TRBD1 (6 bases). TRBV5-3 is assigned to the ORF class and has an uncertain function. Trimming removed 7 bases at V and 2 bases at J, with 21 bases between. The CDR3 spans 17 residues.

The genes are TRBV5-1 and TRBJ2-4; unclear D gene. The CDR3 contains 14 residues. Germline CDR1 is SGHRS and CDR2 is YFSETQ. Trimming removed 1 base at V and 3 bases at J, with 8 bases between. CDR3: CASSLSGNKNIQYF. CDR3 bases: TGCGCCAGCAGCTTGTCTGGTAACAAAAACATTCAGTACTTC.

The chain joins TRBV21-1 to TRBJ2-7; the tabulated D call, TRBD1, remains unverified against the DNA. TRBV21-1 is marked as a pseudogene. CDR3 size: 15 residues. CDR3 nucleotide sequence: TGTGCCAGCAGCAAAGGGGACAGGTCGCCCTACGAGCAGTACTTC. Translated: CASSKGDRSPYEQYF.

This rearrangement joins TRBV21-1 to TRBJ1-1; the table gives TRBD1 as D, unverified against the DNA. TRBV21-1 is listed as a pseudogene. There are 18 residues in the CDR3. DNA for the CDR3: TGTGCCAGCAGCACTGGTCAGCGGACAGGGGGCCCTTGGGCTGAAGCTTTCTTT. Translation gives CASSTGQRTGGPWAEAFF.

The chain has TRBV2 and TRBJ2-7, with unresolved D. Germline CDR1 reads SNHLY; CDR2 reads FYNNEI. CDR3 size: 13 residues. The V and J ends lost 5 bases and 12 bases respectively, with 20 bases between them. The chain's CDR3 is CASSSAPRDFRYF. The CDR3 nucleotides are TGTGCCAGCAGTTCGGCACCACGAGATTTTCGGTACTTC. The variable domain in full, with the rest retrieved from reference TRBV2 and TRBJ2-7, is EPEVTQTPSHQVTQMGQEVILRCVPISNHLYFYWYRQILGQKVEFLVSFYNNEISEKSEIFDDQFSVERPDGSNFTLKIRSTKLEDSAMYFCASSSAPRDFRYFGPGTRLTVT.

The V gene is TRBV5-6, the J gene TRBJ2-7; D perhaps matches TRBD2 (6 bases). Germline CDR1 reads SGHDT; CDR2 reads YYEEEE. Trimming took 3 bases from V and 3 from J, leaving 7 bases between them. This CDR3 has 12 amino acids. CDR3 coding DNA: TGTGCCAGCAGCTCCGGGGGCTACGAGCAGTACTTC. Translating it yields CASSSGGYEQYF.

As to this clone: The germline gene is not matched at one end of the junction; a read error may be the cause. This rearrangement joins TRBV2 to TRBJ2-1, with TRBD2 matching 7 bases. Germline CDR1 and CDR2: SNHLY and FYNNEI. This CDR3 contains 19 residues. CDR3: CASCEGWGGVGSSYNEQFF. CDR3 bases: TGTGCCAGCTGTGAAGGGTGGGGGGGGGTGGGGAGCTCCTACAATGAGCAGTTCTTC.

The chain links TRBV4-2 to TRBJ2-1, with 8 bases identical to TRBD2. CDR1 LGHNA and CDR2 YNFKEQ come from the germline V gene. V dropped 4 bases and J dropped 12; count of bases not matched to a gene: 14. CDR3 length equals 15 residues. The CDR3 sequence is CASSRETGTSWGQFF. CDR3 in DNA: TGTGCCAGCAGCCGGGAAACCGGGACTAGTTGGGGGCAGTTCTTC.